This TCR beta chain was captured in a study of blood T cells in healthy people across ages (dated by TCRdb to about 2015). In the study overall: In model experiments, template switching captured roughly one uniquely barcoded TCR beta cDNA molecule for every two T cells. The study measured age-related changes in TCR beta repertoire diversity using deep sequencing normalized with unique cDNA molecular identifiers. Four age groups were formed from the donors: young (average approximately 16 years), middle-aged (approximately 40), aged (roughly 58) and long-lived (about 80). To avoid experimental bias, donors of different ages were randomly spread across the sequencing lanes. Using the same blood draw, the study looked at two additional independent replicas of 1 million unique cDNA reads for two donors, one aged 18 to 30 and the other aged 80 or older. General study outcomes and caveats: The long-lived group showed more naive CD4+ T cells, fewer expanded clones and increased TCR diversity than the aged group, suggesting age selection. Because donor CMV infection status was unknown, age-related changes in expanded clonotypes were potentially confounded. Conclusive comparison of naive and antigen-experienced compartments was prevented by the profiling of bulk unsorted PBMCs. As age increased, observed TCR beta diversity per million T cells dropped in a roughly linear way, and a significant reduction was already evident by age approximately 40. Estimates of total diversity based on one million sequenced T cells were regarded as lower bounds and as underestimates. Observed TCR beta diversity correlated strongly with the percentage of naive T cells measured by flow cytometry.

The library was obtained by 5' RACE. The sequencer was an Illumina HiSeq 2500. A second PCR of about 7 to 12 cycles was performed with a sample-barcoded 5' primer and a J-beta primer mix. Each TCR beta cDNA molecule received a unique molecular identifier from a template-switch 5' adaptor carrying 12 random nucleotides. Each sample yielded at least 2.5 million CDR3-containing paired-end reads. First-strand cDNA was synthesized from all RNA with the Mint cDNA synthesis kit, primed by a TRBC-specific oligonucleotide. Following uracil-DNA glycosylase treatment, all cDNA underwent a first 18-cycle PCR with the universal primers M1SS and BC2_uni_R. On the study's bioinformatics: Normalization of each sample was performed by random selection of 1 million high-quality reads, each carrying a distinct molecular identifier. Instead of being binned into consensus sequences, reads that shared molecular identifiers were thrown out. MiTCR, run with a Q25 quality threshold and the strictest error-elimination algorithm, handled CDR3 identification, clonotype clustering and error correction. A nonparametric unseen species model using Euler transformation provided a lower-bound estimate of total TCR beta diversity. The raw public reads went through TCRdb reprocessing: fastp at Q25, MiXCR clone calling, in-frame beta chains kept. Under each unique CDR3 protein, matching rows form one entry showing the most common genes and DNA. TCRdb's processing, not the authors', yielded these V and J calls. Within this sample are 600,000 or so distinct CDR3 sequences, with roughly 31% of them counted one time only. Jointly, the top ten make up 15% to 19% of the sample.

Regarding this clonotype: No antigen is known for it. No base quality information exists; no much larger clone differs at one position.

Donors were approximately 42 systemically healthy Caucasian individuals from Russia aged roughly 6 to 90 years. About 9.8 milliliters of peripheral blood were drawn from each donor into EDTA-treated Vacutainer tubes. Ficoll-Paque density-gradient centrifugation was used to isolate PBMCs, with at least 6.5 million per sample. Trizol reagent was used to extract total RNA from the PBMCs, yielding at least 6 micrograms per sample. For every donor, an aliquot of PBMCs went through flow cytometry to measure the percentages of naive CD45RAhigh/CD27high T cells. At the junction V is shortened by 7 bases and J by 1 base; bases outside the gene matches: 7. The CDR3 starts with the cysteine, ends with the phenylalanine, and has 15 residues. Here the CDR3 DNA is all that survives: 45 bases in frame from base 1. As encoded in the germline V gene, CDR1 is MNHEY while CDR2 is SVGAGI.

This clonotype originated in a woman older than 75 in good health. The sequence is built from TRBV6-5 and TRBJ1-5; TRBD1 aligns with 7 central bases. The sequenced sample consisted of blood. The DNA reads as follows: TGTGCCAGCAAAATTAACAGGGGAAGCAATCAGCCCCAGCATTTT. Translated, this gives CASKINRGSNQPQHF.